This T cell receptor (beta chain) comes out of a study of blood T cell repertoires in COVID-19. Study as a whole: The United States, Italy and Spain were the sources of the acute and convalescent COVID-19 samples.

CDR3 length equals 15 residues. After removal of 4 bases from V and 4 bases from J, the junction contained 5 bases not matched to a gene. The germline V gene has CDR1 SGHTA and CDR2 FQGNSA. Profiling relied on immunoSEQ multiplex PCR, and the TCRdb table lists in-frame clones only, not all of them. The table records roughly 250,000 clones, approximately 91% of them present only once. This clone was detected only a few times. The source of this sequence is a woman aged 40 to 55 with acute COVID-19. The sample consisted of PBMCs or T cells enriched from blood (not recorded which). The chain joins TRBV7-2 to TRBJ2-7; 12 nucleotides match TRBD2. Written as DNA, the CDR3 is TGTGCCAGCAGCTCTACTAGCGGGGGGATATACGAGCAGTACTTC. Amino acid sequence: CASSSTSGGIYEQYF. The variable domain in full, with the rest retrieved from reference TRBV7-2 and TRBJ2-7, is GAGVSQSPSNKVTEKGKDVELRCDPISGHTALYWYRQSLGQGLEFLIYFQGNSAPDKSGLPSDRFSAERTGGSVSTLTIQRTQQEDSAVYLCASSSTSGGIYEQYFGPGTRLTVT.